This T cell receptor beta chain derives from a study of blood T cell repertoires in COVID-19. Across the study: Italy, Spain and the United States were the sources of the convalescent and acute COVID-19 samples. In each case, the material was cDNA or gDNA derived from T cells, B-cell-depleted T cells, or PBMCs.

The authors' processing: By means of reference gene primer amplification, nucleated cell counts were estimated. Assay used: immunoSEQ multiplex PCR; TCRdb lists only in-frame clones, some missing. From that table come the V and J calls and clone size; the DNA was used to work out D and trimming. The sample shows 200,000 to 300,000 clones, approximately 83% of them seen only once. Germline CDR1 is SGHRS and CDR2 is YFSETQ. The CDR3 is 14 residues long. V lost 0 bases and J lost 6, with 11 bases in between. Material: peripheral blood. The clonotype was recovered from a human donor in a cohort sampled during active COVID-19. The rearrangement links TRBV5-1 to TRBJ2-3, with D perhaps TRBD2 (5 bases). CDR3 bases: TGCGCCAGCAGCTTGGCCGTACCGGGGGATACGCAGTATTTT. It encodes CASSLAVPGDTQYF.